This T cell receptor beta chain was documented in a study of neurological immune-mediated disorders. This clonotype came up many times. V lost 3 bases to trimming and J lost 10 bases; unmatched junction nucleotides: 8. Germline assignment: CDR1 DFQATT and CDR2 SNEGSKA (reference sequence). The CDR3 sequence is 15 residues long. The cDNA came from 5'RACE, which used 10-nucleotide random UMIs. TCRdb independently ran MiXCR on the 5' RACE reads; one entry per CDR3 protein. The sample records tens of thousands of distinct CDR3 sequences, over 9% being singletons. The TCR originated in a man in his forties in good health. The chain couples TRBV20-1 to TRBJ2-1; 14 nucleotides agree with TRBD2. Material for sequencing was PBMCs. The CDR3 spells CSASRTSGRSSEQFF. The DNA of the CDR3 is TGCAGTGCTAGCCGGACTAGCGGGAGGTCAAGCGAGCAGTTCTTC.